This is a list of T cell receptor beta chains from one sample in a study of beta chain features in type 1 diabetes. Profiling relied on immunoSEQ multiplex PCR, and the TCRdb table lists in-frame clones only, not all of them. The sample comprises 38,000 or so clones, 64% of which are singletons, and 2% to 2.5% rests with the top ten. Source material: Tregs from blood. The receptors originated from a woman in her twenties or thirties in good health. The CDR3 runs from the conserved cysteine through the conserved F or W. Each record gives: V gene, D gene, J gene, clone size, CDR3 DNA, CDR3 protein. D genes are given only for firm matches. Size is stated for part of the rows, as once, few or many counts, or as a class when the clone is expanded.

>TRBV19|.|TRBJ1-4|medium-sized
TGTGCCAGTAATCGAGGGCTCGGTAATGAAAAACTGTTTTTT
CASNRGLGNEKLFF
>TRBV15|.|TRBJ2-5|.
TGTGCCACCAGCAGGGCTGAAGAGGCCCAGTACTTC
CATSRAEEAQYF
>TRBV29-1|TRBD1|TRBJ2-4|.
TGCAGCGTCCACGATGGGACAGGGGGGATAGCCAAAAACATTCAGTACTTC
CSVHDGTGGIAKNIQYF
>TRBV10-3|.|TRBJ2-3|.
TGTGCCATCAGTGACGCGGGGACTAGCACAGATACGCAGTATTTT
CAISDAGTSTDTQYF
>TRBV7-2|.|TRBJ2-7|.
TGTGCCAGCAGCCAAGAAGGTCACAGAGAATACTACGAGCAGTACTTC
CASSQEGHREYYEQYF
>TRBV19|TRBD2|TRBJ2-1|.
TGTGCCAGTAGACCCGTAGCGGGAGGGCGGGATGAGCAGTTCTTC
CASRPVAGGRDEQFF
>TRBV4-2|TRBD2|TRBJ2-7|.
TGTGCCAGCAGCCTTCAGGGTAGCGGGAGAGGTTCCTACGAGCAGTACTTC
CASSLQGSGRGSYEQYF
>TRBV5-1|.|TRBJ2-7|.
TGCGCCAGCAGCTTGGCGCCCCACTGGGAGCAGTACTTC
CASSLAPHWEQYF
>TRBV10-3|TRBD1|TRBJ1-4|few
TGTGCCATCGGACAGGGGCGGACTAATGAAAAACTGTTTTTT
CAIGQGRTNEKLFF
>TRBV5-1|TRBD2|TRBJ2-5|.
TGCGCCAGCAGCTTGATTAAGCGGGGCGGGGAGACCCAGTACTTC
CASSLIKRGGETQYF
>TRBV5-1|TRBD2|TRBJ2-5|.
TGCGCCAGCAGCATAAGCGGGAGGCGACAAGAGACCCAGTACTTC
CASSISGRRQETQYF
>TRBV5-4|.|TRBJ2-7|few
TGTGCCAGCAGCTTTCAGGGGACCTACGAGCAGTACTTC
CASSFQGTYEQYF
>TRBV5-6|TRBD1|TRBJ2-1|few
TGTGCCAGCAATTCCGGGACAGAGATCTACAATGAGCAGTTCTTC
CASNSGTEIYNEQFF
>TRBV5-4|TRBD2|TRBJ2-5|.
TGTGCCAGCAACCGTATAGCGGGAGGGGTCGAAGAGACCCAGTACTTC
CASNRIAGGVEETQYF
>TRBV7-2|TRBD1|TRBJ1-2|.
TGTGCCAGCAGCTACCGCGGGGACAGCCTATATGGCTACACCTTC
CASSYRGDSLYGYTF
>TRBV9|TRBD2|TRBJ2-1|.
TGTGCCAGCAGCGTAGATTGGTCTAGCGGGAAACTAGGCAATGAGCAGTTCTTC
CASSVDWSSGKLGNEQFF
>TRBV7-2|TRBD1|TRBJ2-7|.
TGTGCCAGCAGCCTTACCGGGACAGAAGACGAGCAGTACTTC
CASSLTGTEDEQYF
>TRBV7-2|.|TRBJ1-2|.
TGTGCCAGCAGCTTTTCTGCGTTTGGTGGCTACACCTTC
CASSFSAFGGYTF
>TRBV28|TRBD2|TRBJ2-1|.
TGTGCCAGCAGTTCCGTGACTAGCGGGAGCCCGTTCTTC
CASSSVTSGSPFF
>TRBV4-2|TRBD2|TRBJ2-1|.
TGTGCCAGCAGCCAAGGGGATGGGCTAGCGGGAGCAGGGAATGAGCAGTTCTTC
CASSQGDGLAGAGNEQFF
>TRBV7-2|.|TRBJ1-1|.
TGTGCCAGCAGCTTAGAATATCTAGGCACTGAAGCTTTCTTT
CASSLEYLGTEAFF
>TRBV7-9|TRBD1|TRBJ2-5|.
TGTGCCAGCAGCCCCTATGTTGGACAGGGGGCGAAGGAGACCCAGTACTTC
CASSPYVGQGAKETQYF
>TRBV19|TRBD1|TRBJ1-1|.
TGTGCCAGTAGTATACACAGGGGGAAGAACACTGAAGCTTTCTTT
CASSIHRGKNTEAFF
>TRBV11-2|.|TRBJ2-7|.
TGTGCCAGCACGCCGGGGTCCGGCGGGGCCGCCTACGAGCAGTACTTC
CASTPGSGGAAYEQYF
>TRBV6-6|TRBD1|TRBJ2-7|.
TGTGCCAGCAGTTTAACCGGGACAGTGACGAGGGACGAGCAGTACTTC
CASSLTGTVTRDEQYF
>TRBV7-2|TRBD1|TRBJ1-2|once
TGTGCCAGCAGCCCCCCCGGCGGGACAGGGGCTGGCTACACCTTC
CASSPPGGTGAGYTF